The sequence of this T cell receptor (beta chain) was determined in a study of cytomegalovirus exposure and HLA in healthy donors. Study-level information: The 90 to 150 validation repertoires and the roughly 670 first-cohort repertoires shared a platform, a later analysis reported. Study findings and constraints: The classifier reportedly diagnosed cytomegalovirus status with high sensitivity and specificity. There were 160 or so TCR beta chains listed as cytomegalovirus-associated.

With regard to this clone: Its target is not known.

CDR1 and CDR2 (germline): SGHVS, FNYEAQ. The CDR3 covers 14 residues. V was shortened by 4 bases and J by 4 bases, with 11 bases between the two germline ends. The donors were members of the validation cohort comprising about 120 subjects, separate from the roughly 730-subject first cohort. Profiled with immunoSEQ multiplex PCR; TCRdb holds only in-frame clones, not every one. In the table there are 250,000 to 350,000 clones, over 75% of which are singletons. This TCR was recovered from a man aged 25-45 years in good health and CMV-seronegative. Sequencing was done on a sample of PBMCs. The rearrangement uses TRBV7-6 and TRBJ1-5, with D maybe TRBD1 (5 bases). Here the CDR3 DNA reads TGTGCCAGCAGCTCGGACGGGGGAAATCAGCCCCAGCATTTT. Protein: CASSSDGGNQPQHF.